One sample yielded the 20 T cell receptor beta chains listed below, sequenced in a study of OX40 agonist ivuxolimab in advanced cancers. Method: immunoSEQ multiplex PCR; TCRdb's copy keeps in-frame clones and lacks some. The sample gives tens of thousands of clones, 83% of which show up once; more than 6.5% is in the top ten. This sample comprised CD4+ or CD8+ T cells sorted from blood, obtained in a trial of the OX40 agonist ivuxolimab. The receptors come from an adult with an advanced solid tumor such as melanoma, head and neck, liver or kidney cancer.

This clone was counted a few times. This chain links TRBV7-2 with TRBJ1-1; D may be TRBD1 (5 bases). Trimming took 1 base from V and 5 from J, leaving 14 bases between them. CDR1 is SGHTA, CDR2 FQGNSA, per germline. CDR3 size: 15 residues. This chain's CDR3 is CASSLGGAINTEAFF. In nucleotides, the CDR3 is TGTGCCAGCAGCTTAGGAGGGGCAATAAATACTGAAGCTTTCTTT.

The rearrangement links TRBV2 to TRBJ1-2; 7 nucleotides align to TRBD1. V shed 2 bases and J 3 bases; nucleotides not matched to a gene: 6. CDR3 length: 15 residues. Germline V gene lookup returns CDR1 SNHLY and CDR2 FYNNEI. In DNA form, the CDR3 reads TGTGCCAGCAGTGAACACCAGGGGGGAGACTATGGCTACACCTTC. Protein sequence: CASSEHQGGDYGYTF.

This CDR3 reads CASSYLLTGGLGEQFF. The CDR3, as DNA: TGTGCCAGCAGTTACTTGCTTACAGGGGGGCTAGGTGAGCAGTTCTTC. The V gene is TRBV6-5, the J gene TRBJ2-1; 8 nucleotides align to TRBD1. Germline assignment: CDR1 MNHEY and CDR2 SVGAGI. The CDR3 contains 16 residues. V lost 1 base and J lost 9; bases outside the gene matches: 11.

The gene calls are TRBV5-1 and TRBJ1-1; tentative D call: TRBD1 (6 bases). Trimming pared 2 bases from V and 7 bases from J, leaving 12 bases between. Looked up from germline, CDR1 is SGHRS and CDR2 is YFSETQ. CDR3 length: 13 amino acids. Written as DNA, the CDR3 is TGCGCCAGCAGCTTTTCAGGGGTAGGTGAAGCTTTCTTT. Translation gives CASSFSGVGEAFF.

The chain is built from TRBV5-1 and TRBJ1-1; D not resolved. CDR1 is SGHRS, CDR2 YFSETQ, per germline. The CDR3 totals 15 residues. V dropped 3 bases and J dropped 3 bases, with 15 bases sitting between them. CDR3 coding DNA: TGCGCCAGCAGCTCTCCGTTAGAGGGCTACACTGAAGCTTTCTTT. It codes for CASSSPLEGYTEAFF.

The chain carries TRBV11-2 and TRBJ2-5; D unresolved. The CDR3 is made up of 15 amino acids. Trimming removed 1 base from V and 3 bases from J, with 12 bases in between. The germline V gene has CDR1 SGHAT and CDR2 FQNNGV. The CDR3, as DNA: TGTGCCAGCAGCTTAGGGACGGCGACAAAAGAGACCCAGTACTTC. Amino acid sequence: CASSLGTATKETQYF.

The gene calls are TRBV7-6 and TRBJ1-3; the match to TRBD1 covers 7 bases. From germline, CDR1 is SGHVS and CDR2 FNYEAQ. J gave up 2 bases and V 5 bases, and 15 bases lay outside the gene matches. This CDR3 is built from 18 residues. CDR3 amino acids: CASSRSLYEGAAGNTIYF. CDR3 DNA: TGTGCCAGCAGCCGAAGTCTCTATGAGGGGGCTGCTGGAAACACCATATATTTT. Looking up the rest from reference TRBV7-6 and TRBJ1-3 gives the full variable domain: GAGVSQSPRYKVTKRGQDVALRCDPISGHVSLYWYRQALGQGPEFLTYFNYEAQQDKSGLPNDRFSAERPEGSISTLTIQRTEQRDSAMYRCASSRSLYEGAAGNTIYFGEGSWLTVV.

The chain employs TRBV9 and TRBJ2-1; 8 bases are a match to TRBD1. V shed 3 bases and J 8 bases; nucleotides not matched to a gene: 10. Germline loops: CDR1 SGDLS, CDR2 YYNGEE. This CDR3 contains 15 residues. CDR3 coding DNA: TGTGCCAGCAGCGCCCCAGGGGGCGGTTGGGATGAGCAGTTCTTC. Translating it yields CASSAPGGGWDEQFF.

The chain is built from TRBV19 and TRBJ2-1; D remains ambiguous. CDR1 LNHDA and CDR2 SQIVND come from the germline V gene (reference sequence). Trimming cost V 1 base and J 9 bases, with 7 bases left between them. This CDR3 contains 12 residues. The CDR3 DNA is TGTGCCAGTAGTATAGGAGGCACTGAGCAGTTCTTC. As protein: CASSIGGTEQFF. Full variable domain (outside the CDR3, taken from reference TRBV19 and TRBJ2-1): DGGITQSPKYLFRKEGQNVTLSCEQNLNHDAMYWYRQDPGQGLRLIYYSQIVNDFQKGDIAEGYSVSREKKESFPLTVTSAQKNPTAFYLCASSIGGTEQFFGPGTRLTVL.

This clone was counted a few times. This chain uses TRBV6-5 with TRBJ1-2; possibly TRBD1 for D (5 bases). Per the germline V gene, CDR1 is MNHEY and CDR2 is SVGAGI. The CDR3 is 15 amino acids. V was pared by 2 bases and J by 3 bases, with 13 bases between. The CDR3 nucleotides are TGTGCCAGCAGTTACGGGTCAGGGCGGGACTATGGCTACACCTTC. Its protein product is CASSYGSGRDYGYTF.

The sample holds one count of this clone. The chain recombines TRBV19 with TRBJ1-5; 12 bases are shared with TRBD1. Germline CDR1 is LNHDA and CDR2 is SQIVND (reference sequence). This CDR3 has 17 residues. J was trimmed by 0 bases and V by 6 bases; bases with no gene match: 6. The DNA of the CDR3 is TGTGCCAGTAGAGTGGGACAGGGGGCGTATAGCAATCAGCCCCAGCATTTT. Translation gives CASRVGQGAYSNQPQHF.

This chain links TRBV4-1 with TRBJ2-1, with 10 bases fitting TRBD2. CDR1 MGHRA and CDR2 YSYEKL come from the germline V gene. V lost 2 bases, J lost 10 bases, and 2 bases stayed unmatched. This CDR3 is built from 13 residues. In nucleotides, the CDR3 is TGCGCCAGCAGCCAAATACTAGCGGGGGAGCAGTTCTTC. Amino acid sequence: CASSQILAGEQFF.

The sample holds a few counts of this clone. The chain combines TRBV19 with TRBJ2-1; D remains ambiguous. V lost 1 base to trimming and J lost 3 bases, with 4 bases between them. Germline CDR1 reads LNHDA; CDR2 reads SQIVND (reference sequence). The CDR3 runs to 13 residues. The CDR3, as DNA: TGTGCCAGTAGTATAGGAATCTACAATGAGCAGTTCTTC. It yields the protein CASSIGIYNEQFF. The variable domain in full, with the rest retrieved from reference TRBV19 and TRBJ2-1, is DGGITQSPKYLFRKEGQNVTLSCEQNLNHDAMYWYRQDPGQGLRLIYYSQIVNDFQKGDIAEGYSVSREKKESFPLTVTSAQKNPTAFYLCASSIGIYNEQFFGPGTRLTVL.

The rearrangement uses TRBV5-6 and TRBJ2-2; D gene uncertain. This CDR3 spans 12 amino acids. The germline gives CDR1 SGHDT, CDR2 YYEEEE. V shed 2 bases and J shed 6 bases, with 5 bases lying between them. The CDR3 sequence: CASSLGPGELFF. The CDR3 nucleotides read TGTGCCAGCAGCTTAGGACCCGGGGAGCTGTTTTTT. The variable domain in full, with the rest retrieved from reference TRBV5-6 and TRBJ2-2, is DAGVTQSPTHLIKTRGQQVTLRCSPKSGHDTVSWYQQALGQGPQFIFQYYEEEERQRGNFPDRFSGHQFPNYSSELNVNALLLGDSALYLCASSLGPGELFFGEGSRLTVL.

The chain has TRBV4-1 and TRBJ2-3; 12 bases align to TRBD2. Germline V lookup: CDR1 MGHRA, CDR2 YSYEKL. The trim removed 0 bases at V and 3 bases at J, leaving 4 bases unmatched. This CDR3 comprises 17 residues. The CDR3 DNA is TGCGCCAGCAGCCAAGACGGACTAGCGGGGAGAACAGATACGCAGTATTTT. Translation: CASSQDGLAGRTDTQYF.

As regards this clone: An end of the junction does not agree with germline; a read error may underlie this. V and J are TRBV7-7 and TRBJ2-5; perhaps TRBD2 as D (5 bases). CDR3 length equals 15 residues. Germline V lookup: CDR1 SSHAT, CDR2 FNYEAQ (reference sequence). CDR3 region: CASSLESREKETQYF. CDR3 bases: TGTGCTAGCAGCTTGGAATCCCGGGAAAAAGAGACCCAGTACTTC. Using reference TRBV7-7 and TRBJ2-5 for the parts outside the CDR3, the full variable domain is GAGVSQSPRYKVTKRGQDVTLRCDPISSHATLYWYQQALGQGPEFLTYFNYEAQPDKSGLPSDRFSAERPEGSISTLTIQRTEQRDSAMYRCASSLESREKETQYFGPGTRLLVL.

This clone was recorded a few times. This rearrangement joins TRBV10-2 to TRBJ1-2, with D unclear. CDR1 and CDR2 (germline): WSHSY, SAAADI. Trimming stripped 8 bases from V and 0 bases from J, with 10 bases between. The CDR3 sequence is 13 residues long. Written as DNA, the CDR3 is TGCGCCAGCTCGAGCAGTACTAACTATGGCTACACCTTC. This gives the protein CASSSSTNYGYTF.

This chain joins TRBV11-3 and TRBJ2-1; D may be TRBD1 or TRBD2 (5 bases each). Per germline, CDR1 SGHNT and CDR2 YENEEA. V was cut by 5 bases and J by 6 bases, with 14 bases left in between. CDR3 length: 14 residues. The CDR3 bases are TGTGCCAGCAGCCTCCGGGACGAGATCAATGAGCAGTTCTTC. Translating it yields CASSLRDEINEQFF.

The chain couples TRBV19 to TRBJ1-5; unclear D gene. Germline values: CDR1 LNHDA, CDR2 SQIVND (reference sequence). The CDR3 covers 17 residues. V lost 1 base, J lost 1 base, and 14 bases lay in between. CDR3 in amino acids: CASSIVGVRESNQPQHF. The CDR3 DNA is TGTGCCAGTAGTATAGTAGGAGTCCGGGAAAGCAATCAGCCCCAGCATTTT.

V usage is TRBV2 and J usage is TRBJ1-1; TRBD1 is a possible D gene (6 bases). Germline V gene lookup returns CDR1 SNHLY and CDR2 FYNNEI. Trimming removed 5 bases from V and 5 bases from J, with 15 bases in between. The CDR3 contains 14 residues. The CDR3 sequence: CASSLGTGSTEAFF. CDR3 sequence (DNA): TGTGCCAGCAGTCTGGGTACAGGGAGTACTGAAGCTTTCTTT.